This TCR beta chain was observed in a study of PD-L1 blockade in urothelial cancer. Study-level points and caveats: Better progression-free and overall survival followed lower pretreatment blood clonality.

V was clipped by 4 bases and J by 4 bases; unmatched bases: 2. This CDR3 region has 14 residues. The germline CDR1 and CDR2 sequences are SGHRS and YFSETQ. Time point of the sample: pretreatment peripheral blood. Sequencing was performed with immunoSEQ multiplex PCR; in TCRdb, only in-frame clones are kept and a portion is missing. The sample records 70,000 to 100,000 clones, roughly 84% being singletons. Comment on this clone: The antigen is not known.

V and J are TRBV5-1 and TRBJ1-5; 10 bases line up with TRBD1. This clonotype originated in a man aged 55 to 69 with urothelial cancer. The material was PBMCs, obtained around atezolizumab (anti-PD-L1) treatment. CDR3 nucleotides: TGCGCCAGCAGCGCGGGACAGGGGAATCAGCCCCAGCATTTT. Its translation is CASSAGQGNQPQHF.